This T cell receptor (beta chain) was sequenced in a study of T cells in Graves' hyperthyroidism and ophthalmopathy. Whole-study context: Blood was drawn when the patient was first diagnosed and still untreated.

This clonotype was counted ten times or more. In germline, CDR1 is LNHDA, CDR2 SQIVND (reference sequence). Trimming pared 6 bases from V and 1 base from J, leaving 7 bases between. CDR3 length equals 13 residues. Those patients with uncontrolled infection, other autoimmune disease, pregnancy or lactation were excluded. The source material, RNA transcripts, was used to amplify TCR beta CDR3 regions. The study used the HTBI primer set for a first-round RT-PCR of the TCR CDR3. MiXCR was run by TCRdb on the multiplex PCR reads, yielding one entry per CDR3 protein. The sample has 600,000 to 800,000 distinct CDR3 sequences; just over 35% are singletons.

Sequenced input: blood. The chain employs TRBV19 and TRBJ1-5; D gene unclear. This sequence originates from a woman in her thirties or forties with Graves' hyperthyroidism. The CDR3 loop reads CASSTGSNQPQHF. CDR3 nucleotides: TGTGCCAGTAGCACGGGAAGCAATCAGCCCCAGCATTTT.